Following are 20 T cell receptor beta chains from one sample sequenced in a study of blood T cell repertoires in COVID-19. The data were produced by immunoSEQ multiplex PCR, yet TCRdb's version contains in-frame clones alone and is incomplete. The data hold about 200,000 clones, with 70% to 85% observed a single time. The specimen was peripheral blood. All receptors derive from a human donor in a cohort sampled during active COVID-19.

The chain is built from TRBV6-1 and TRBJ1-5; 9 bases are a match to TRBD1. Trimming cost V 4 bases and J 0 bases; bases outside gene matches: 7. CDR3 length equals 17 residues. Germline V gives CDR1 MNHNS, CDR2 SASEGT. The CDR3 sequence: CASSGDRVLYSNQPQHF. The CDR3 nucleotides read TGTGCCAGCAGTGGGGACAGGGTGTTGTATAGCAATCAGCCCCAGCATTTT.

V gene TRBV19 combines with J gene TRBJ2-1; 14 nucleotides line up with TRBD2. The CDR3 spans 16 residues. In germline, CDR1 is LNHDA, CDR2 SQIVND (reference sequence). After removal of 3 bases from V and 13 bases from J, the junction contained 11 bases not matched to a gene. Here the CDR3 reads CASSMRPGGTSGSQFF. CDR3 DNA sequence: TGTGCCAGTAGTATGAGGCCAGGTGGGACTAGCGGGAGTCAGTTCTTC.

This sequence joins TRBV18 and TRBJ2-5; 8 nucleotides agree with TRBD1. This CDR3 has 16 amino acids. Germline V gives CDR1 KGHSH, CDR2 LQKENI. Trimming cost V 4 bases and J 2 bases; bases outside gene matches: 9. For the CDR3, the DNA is TGTGCCAGCTCACAATGGACAGGGCGCAATCAAGAGACCCAGTACTTC. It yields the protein CASSQWTGRNQETQYF. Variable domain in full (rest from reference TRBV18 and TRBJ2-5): NAGVMQNPRHLVRRRGQEARLRCSPMKGHSHVYWYRQLPEEGLKFMVYLQKENIIDESGMPKERFSAEFPKEGPSILRIQQVVRGDSAAYFCASSQWTGRNQETQYFGPGTRLLVL.

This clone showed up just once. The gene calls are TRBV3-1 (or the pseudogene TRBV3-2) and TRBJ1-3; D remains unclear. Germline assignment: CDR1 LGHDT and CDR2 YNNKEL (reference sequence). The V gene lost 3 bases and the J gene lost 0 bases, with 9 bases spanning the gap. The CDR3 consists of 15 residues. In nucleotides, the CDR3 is TGTGCCAGCAGCCAGGAAGCGAGCTCTGGAAACACCATATATTTT. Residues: CASSQEASSGNTIYF.

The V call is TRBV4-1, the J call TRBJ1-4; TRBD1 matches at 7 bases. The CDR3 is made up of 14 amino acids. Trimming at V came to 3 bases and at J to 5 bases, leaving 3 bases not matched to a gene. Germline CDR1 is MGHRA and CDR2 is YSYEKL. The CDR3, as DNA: TGCGCCAGCAGCCACGGGACAGCGAATGAAAAACTGTTTTTT. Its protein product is CASSHGTANEKLFF.

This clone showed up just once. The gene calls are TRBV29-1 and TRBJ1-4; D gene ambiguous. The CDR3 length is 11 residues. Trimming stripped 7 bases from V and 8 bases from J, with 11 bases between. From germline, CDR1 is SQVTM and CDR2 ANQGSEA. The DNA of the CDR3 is TGCAGCGGTAATTCGGGGGAAAAACTGTTTTTT. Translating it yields CSGNSGEKLFF.

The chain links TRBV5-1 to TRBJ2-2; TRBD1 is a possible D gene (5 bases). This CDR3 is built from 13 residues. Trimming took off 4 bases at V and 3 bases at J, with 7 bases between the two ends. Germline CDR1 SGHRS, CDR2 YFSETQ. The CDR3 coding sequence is TGCGCCAGCAGCCAAGGGGACACCGGGGAGCTGTTTTTT. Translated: CASSQGDTGELFF.

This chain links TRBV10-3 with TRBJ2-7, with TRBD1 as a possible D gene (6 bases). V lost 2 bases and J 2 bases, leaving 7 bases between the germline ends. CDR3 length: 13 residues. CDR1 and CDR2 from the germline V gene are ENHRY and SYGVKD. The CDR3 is CAISERQAYEQYF. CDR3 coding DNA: TGTGCCATCAGTGAGAGACAGGCCTACGAGCAGTACTTC.

CDR3 DNA: TGCGCCAGCAGTCAATCTAAGATCTGGGAGGAGACCCAGTACTTC. Its protein product is CASSQSKIWEETQYF. The genes are TRBV23-1 and TRBJ2-5, with D possibly being TRBD2 (5 bases). TRBV23-1 is sorted into the ORF group, with uncertain function. The CDR3 consists of 15 residues. V lost 0 bases, J lost 5 bases, and 13 bases lay in between.

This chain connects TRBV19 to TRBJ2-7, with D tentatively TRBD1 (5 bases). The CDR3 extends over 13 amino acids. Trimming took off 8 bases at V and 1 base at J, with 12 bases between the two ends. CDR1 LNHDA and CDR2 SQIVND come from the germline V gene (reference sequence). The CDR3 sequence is CASSYRQSYEQYF. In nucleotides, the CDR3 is TGTGCCAGTTCATACAGGCAGTCCTACGAGCAGTACTTC.

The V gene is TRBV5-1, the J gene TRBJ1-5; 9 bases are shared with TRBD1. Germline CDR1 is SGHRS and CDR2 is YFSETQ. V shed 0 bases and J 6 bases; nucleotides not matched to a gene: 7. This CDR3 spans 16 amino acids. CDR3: CASSLGPGQGLQPQHF. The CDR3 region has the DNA TGCGCCAGCAGCTTGGGACCTGGACAGGGGCTTCAGCCCCAGCATTTT.

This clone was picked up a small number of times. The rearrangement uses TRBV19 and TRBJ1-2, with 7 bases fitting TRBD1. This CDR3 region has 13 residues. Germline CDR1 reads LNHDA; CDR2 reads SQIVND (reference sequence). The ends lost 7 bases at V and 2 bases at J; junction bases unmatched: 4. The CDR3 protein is CASTRQGNYGYTF. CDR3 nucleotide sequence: TGTGCCAGTACCCGACAGGGCAACTATGGCTACACCTTC.

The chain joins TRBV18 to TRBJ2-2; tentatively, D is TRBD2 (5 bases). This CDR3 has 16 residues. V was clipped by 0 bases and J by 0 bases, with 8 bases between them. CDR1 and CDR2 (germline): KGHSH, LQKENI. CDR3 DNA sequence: TGTGCCAGCTCACCACCGAGCGGCACGAACACCGGGGAGCTGTTTTTT. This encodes CASSPPSGTNTGELFF.

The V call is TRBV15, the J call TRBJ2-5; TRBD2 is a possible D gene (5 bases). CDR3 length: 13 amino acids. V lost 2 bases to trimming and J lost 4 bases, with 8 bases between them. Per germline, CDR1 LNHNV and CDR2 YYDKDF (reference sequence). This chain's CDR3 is CATSRTRLETQYF. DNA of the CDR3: TGTGCCACCAGCAGAACTAGGTTAGAGACCCAGTACTTC. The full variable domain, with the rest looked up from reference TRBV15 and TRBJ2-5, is DAMVIQNPRYQVTQFGKPVTLSCSQTLNHNVMYWYQQKSSQAPKLLFHYYDKDFNNEADTPDNFQSRRPNTSFCFLDIRSPGLGDTAMYLCATSRTRLETQYFGPGTRLLVL.

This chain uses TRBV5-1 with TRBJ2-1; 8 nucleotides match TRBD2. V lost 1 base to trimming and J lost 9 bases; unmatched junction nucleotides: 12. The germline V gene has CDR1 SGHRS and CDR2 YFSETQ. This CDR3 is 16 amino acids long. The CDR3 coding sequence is TGCGCCAGCAGCTTGTGGGGACTAGGTAGAGATGGTGAGCAGTTCTTC. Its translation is CASSLWGLGRDGEQFF.

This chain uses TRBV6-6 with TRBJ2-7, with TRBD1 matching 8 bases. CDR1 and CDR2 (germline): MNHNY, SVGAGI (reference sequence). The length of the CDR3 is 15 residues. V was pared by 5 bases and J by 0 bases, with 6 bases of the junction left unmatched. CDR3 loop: CASSPDRESSYEQYF. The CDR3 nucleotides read TGTGCCAGCAGTCCGGACAGGGAGAGCTCCTACGAGCAGTACTTC.

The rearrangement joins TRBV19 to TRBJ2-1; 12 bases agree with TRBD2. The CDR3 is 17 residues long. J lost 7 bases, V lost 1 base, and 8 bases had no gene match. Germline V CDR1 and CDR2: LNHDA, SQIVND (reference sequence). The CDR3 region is CASSIGASGRAGNEQFF. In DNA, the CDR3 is TGTGCCAGTAGTATAGGGGCTAGCGGGAGGGCCGGAAATGAGCAGTTCTTC.

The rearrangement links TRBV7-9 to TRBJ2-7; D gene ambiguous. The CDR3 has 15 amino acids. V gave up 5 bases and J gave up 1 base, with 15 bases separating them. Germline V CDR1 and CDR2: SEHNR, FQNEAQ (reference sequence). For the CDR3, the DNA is TGTGCCAGCAGCCCCGTATCCCGTGTGTCCTACGAGCAGTACTTC. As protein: CASSPVSRVSYEQYF. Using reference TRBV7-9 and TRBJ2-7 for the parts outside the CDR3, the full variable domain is DTGVSQNPRHKITKRGQNVTFRCDPISEHNRLYWYRQTLGQGPEFLTYFQNEAQLEKSRLLSDRFSAERPKGSFSTLEIQRTEQGDSAMYLCASSPVSRVSYEQYFGPGTRLTVT.

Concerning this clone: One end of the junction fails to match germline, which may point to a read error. The CDR3 here is CASSFRAGGTSEKLFF. The CDR3 region has the DNA TGTGCCAGCAGTTTTCGGGCAGGGGGCACTAGTGAAAAACTGTTTTTT. The chain links TRBV28 to TRBJ1-4; TRBD1 matches at 8 bases. The CDR3 covers 16 residues. The germline gives CDR1 MDHEN, CDR2 SYDVKM.

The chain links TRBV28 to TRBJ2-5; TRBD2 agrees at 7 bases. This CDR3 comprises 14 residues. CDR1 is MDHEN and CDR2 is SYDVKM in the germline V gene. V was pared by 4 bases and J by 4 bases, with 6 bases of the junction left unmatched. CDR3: CASSSGGRVETQYF. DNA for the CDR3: TGTGCCAGCAGTTCTGGCGGGAGAGTAGAGACCCAGTACTTC.